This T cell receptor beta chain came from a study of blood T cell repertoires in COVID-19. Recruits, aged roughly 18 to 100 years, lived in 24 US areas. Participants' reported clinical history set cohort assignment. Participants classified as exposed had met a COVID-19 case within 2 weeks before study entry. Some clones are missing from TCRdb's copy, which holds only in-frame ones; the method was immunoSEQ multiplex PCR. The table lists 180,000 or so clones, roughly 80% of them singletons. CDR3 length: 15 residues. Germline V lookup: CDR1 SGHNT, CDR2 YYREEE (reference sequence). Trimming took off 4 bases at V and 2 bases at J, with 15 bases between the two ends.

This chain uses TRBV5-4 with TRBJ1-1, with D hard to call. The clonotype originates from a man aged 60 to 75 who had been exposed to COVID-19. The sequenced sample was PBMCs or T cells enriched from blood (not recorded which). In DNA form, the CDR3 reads TGTGCCAGCAGCGCCTACTTGGCGGCTAACACTGAAGCTTTCTTT. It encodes CASSAYLAANTEAFF.